The 16 T cell receptor beta chains below come from one sample, sequenced in a study of neurological immune-mediated disorders. Time point indicated: longitudinal time-point 1 (baseline). TCRdb passed the 5' RACE reads through MiXCR, listing each CDR3 protein once. The sample carries tens of thousands of distinct CDR3 sequences, about 10% recorded once. Sequenced: PBMCs. The origin of the receptors is a male donor with HTLV-1-associated myelopathy (HAM/TSP).

This clonotype was recorded a few times. V is TRBV28 and J is TRBJ2-3; D might be TRBD1 or TRBD2, each matching 5 bases. CDR1 is MDHEN, CDR2 SYDVKM, per germline. The V end was cut by 5 bases, the J end by 1 base, with 10 bases between. The CDR3 runs to 14 residues. Written as DNA, the CDR3 is TGTGCCAGCAGTCCCCGGGGCGGCACAGATACGCAGTATTTT. It codes for CASSPRGGTDTQYF.

This clonotype was seen ten or more times. The chain recombines TRBV7-6 with TRBJ2-1; 11 nucleotides agree with TRBD2. The V gene end was trimmed by 1 base and the J gene end by 9 bases; junction bases not matched to a gene: 5. The length of the CDR3 is 15 residues. Germline-derived CDR1 and CDR2 are SGHVS and FNYEAQ. The CDR3 protein is CASSLDSGGAIEQFF. The DNA of the CDR3 is TGTGCCAGCAGCTTAGATAGCGGGGGGGCCATTGAGCAGTTCTTC.

This clonotype was observed at least ten times. V gene TRBV12-3 or TRBV12-4 combines with J gene TRBJ1-2; possibly TRBD1 for D (6 bases). Trimming shortened V by 6 bases and J by 4 bases, and 18 bases separated the two germline ends. This CDR3 has 15 amino acids. The CDR3 loop reads CASSRGAGALYGYTF. The CDR3 coding sequence is TGTGCCAGCAGCCGAGGGGCAGGGGCACTCTATGGCTACACCTTC.

This clonotype was found many times. The chain joins TRBV18 to TRBJ1-1; D might be TRBD1 (6 bases). This CDR3 region has 14 residues. Trimming pared 2 bases from V and 3 bases from J, leaving 10 bases between. Per germline, CDR1 KGHSH and CDR2 LQKENI. The CDR3 loop is CASSPGGRDTEAFF. In DNA form, the CDR3 reads TGTGCCAGCTCACCAGGGGGCAGGGACACTGAAGCTTTCTTT.

This clonotype came up once. This rearrangement joins TRBV12-3 or TRBV12-4 to TRBJ1-6; D not resolved. The CDR3 length is 12 residues. V gave up 3 bases and J gave up 11 bases, with 8 bases separating them. The CDR3 sequence is CASSFQGAPLHF. The CDR3 bases are TGTGCCAGCAGTTTCCAAGGAGCACCCCTCCACTTT.

About this clonotype itself: Mismatch with germline at one junction end may stem from a read error. The chain couples TRBV10-3 to TRBJ1-1; unclear D gene. The CDR3 sequence is 13 residues long. The germline gives CDR1 ENHRY, CDR2 SYGVKD. This CDR3 is CAISAGLNTKAFF. The DNA of the CDR3 is TGTGCCATCAGTGCAGGACTAAACACTAAAGCTTTCTTT.

This clonotype was detected many times. The chain combines TRBV14 with TRBJ2-1; D perhaps matches TRBD2 (6 bases). The CDR3 has 14 amino acids. Germline V gene lookup returns CDR1 SGHDN and CDR2 FVKESK. Trimming shortened V by 0 bases and J by 9 bases, and 12 bases separated the two germline ends. For the CDR3, the DNA is TGTGCCAGCAGCCAAGAGGTTCGGCGGGGTGAGCAGTTCTTC. It is translated as CASSQEVRRGEQFF.

The V gene is TRBV3-1, the J gene TRBJ2-7, with D possibly being TRBD1 or TRBD2 (5 bases each). This CDR3 spans 14 amino acids. In germline, CDR1 is LGHDT, CDR2 YNNKEL (reference sequence). V gave up 3 bases and J gave up 6 bases, with 15 bases separating them. The CDR3 DNA reads as TGTGCCAGCAGCCAGGGGACGATCGTGTCCGAGCAGTACTTC. Its translation: CASSQGTIVSEQYF.

This clonotype was seen at least ten times. The rearrangement uses TRBV29-1 and TRBJ1-2; D may be TRBD1 (5 bases). CDR1 is SQVTM, CDR2 ANQGSEA, per germline. Trimming stripped 8 bases from V and 2 bases from J, with 21 bases between. The CDR3 has 15 amino acids. This CDR3 reads CSPGAEDITNYGYTF. CDR3 sequence (DNA): TGCAGCCCCGGGGCAGAAGATATAACAAACTATGGCTACACCTTC.

This clonotype has ten or more counts. The V gene is TRBV6-5, the J gene TRBJ2-2; 8 nucleotides agree with TRBD1. Germline CDR1 MNHEY, CDR2 SVGAGI. The trim removed 4 bases at V and 6 bases at J, leaving 4 bases unmatched. The CDR3 is 14 residues long. CDR3 nucleotide sequence: TGTGCCAGCAGTTTCCTACAGGGGGCCGGGGAGCTGTTTTTT. It is translated as CASSFLQGAGELFF.

This clonotype occurred many times. This chain connects TRBV6-4 to TRBJ1-5; no clear D. The CDR3 has 13 residues. V lost 6 bases and J lost 6, with 12 bases in between. Germline V gives CDR1 MRHNA, CDR2 SNTAGT. This chain's CDR3 is CASSPRSGQPQHF. The CDR3 coding sequence is TGTGCCAGCAGCCCCCGCAGCGGTCAGCCCCAGCATTTT.

This clonotype was seen many times. The chain links TRBV10-3 to TRBJ2-7, with 7 nucleotides matching TRBD1. Germline V gene sequence: CDR1 ENHRY, CDR2 SYGVKD. The CDR3 contains 14 residues. V shed 2 bases and J 2 bases; nucleotides not matched to a gene: 3. CDR3 residues: CAISEGGQPYEQYF. CDR3 sequence (DNA): TGTGCCATCAGTGAGGGGGGACAGCCCTACGAGCAGTACTTC.

This clonotype was picked up many times. This rearrangement joins TRBV20-1 to TRBJ1-1; 8 nucleotides agree with TRBD1. This CDR3 has 14 residues. V lost 3 bases and J lost 2; bases outside the gene matches: 5. Germline-derived CDR1 and CDR2 are DFQATT and SNEGSKA (reference sequence). In DNA form, the CDR3 reads TGCAGTGCTAGGACAGGGGCAGGAAACACTGAAGCTTTCTTT. Its translation is CSARTGAGNTEAFF.

This clonotype was seen at least ten times. The chain links TRBV20-1 to TRBJ1-6, with TRBD1 matching 8 bases. The CDR3 is 16 amino acids. V was pared by 0 bases and J by 8 bases, with 9 bases of the junction left unmatched. CDR1 is DFQATT, CDR2 SNEGSKA, per germline (reference sequence). CDR3 sequence: CSARDRGTGRYSPLHF. CDR3 nucleotides: TGCAGTGCTAGAGATCGGGGGACAGGACGTTATTCACCCCTCCACTTT.

This clonotype has ten or more counts. V and J are TRBV7-2 and TRBJ1-2, with a weak D call TRBD1 (5 bases). Germline V CDR1 and CDR2: SGHTA, FQGNSA. The CDR3 sequence is 14 residues long. Trimming shortened V by 5 bases and J by 0 bases, and 10 bases separated the two germline ends. This CDR3 reads CASSPQTANYGYTF. The CDR3 coding sequence is TGTGCCAGCAGCCCGCAGACAGCTAACTATGGCTACACCTTC. Using reference TRBV7-2 and TRBJ1-2 for the parts outside the CDR3, the full variable domain is GAGVSQSPSNKVTEKGKDVELRCDPISGHTALYWYRQSLGQGLEFLIYFQGNSAPDKSGLPSDRFSAERTGGSVSTLTIQRTQQEDSAVYLCASSPQTANYGYTFGSGTRLTVV.

Many counts were recorded for this clonotype. The chain couples TRBV20-1 to TRBJ2-1; 12 bases fit TRBD2. The CDR3 has 15 residues. The trim removed 5 bases at V and 8 bases at J, leaving 10 bases unmatched. Germline-derived CDR1 and CDR2 are DFQATT and SNEGSKA (reference sequence). CDR3 DNA: TGCAGTGCTGCCGGACTAGCGGGGTCCGGGGATGAGCAGTTCTTC. The encoded protein is CSAAGLAGSGDEQFF.